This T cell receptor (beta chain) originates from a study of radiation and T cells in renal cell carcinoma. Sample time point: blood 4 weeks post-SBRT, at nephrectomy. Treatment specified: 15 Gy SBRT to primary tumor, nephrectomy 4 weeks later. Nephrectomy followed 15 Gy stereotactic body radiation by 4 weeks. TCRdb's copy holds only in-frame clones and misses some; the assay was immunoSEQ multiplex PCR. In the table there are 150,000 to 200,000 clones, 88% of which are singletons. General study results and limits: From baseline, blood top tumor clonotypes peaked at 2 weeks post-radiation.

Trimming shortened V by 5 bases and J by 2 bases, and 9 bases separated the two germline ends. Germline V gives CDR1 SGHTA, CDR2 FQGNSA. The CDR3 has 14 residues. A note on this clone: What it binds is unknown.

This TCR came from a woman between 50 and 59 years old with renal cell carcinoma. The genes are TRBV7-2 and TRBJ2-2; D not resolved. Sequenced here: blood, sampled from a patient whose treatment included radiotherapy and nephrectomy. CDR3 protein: CASSPQVNTGELFF. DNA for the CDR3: TGTGCCAGCAGCCCCCAGGTCAACACCGGGGAGCTGTTTTTT.